The sequence of this TCR beta chain was determined in a study of blood T cell repertoires in COVID-19. Study overall: The origin of the acute and convalescent COVID-19 samples was the United States, Italy and Spain. T cells, B-cell-depleted T cells, or PBMCs provided the cDNA or gDNA that served as material.

Per the original data handling: The authors estimated nucleated cell counts from reference gene primer amplification. Using immunoSEQ multiplex PCR, the repertoire was profiled, and TCRdb retains in-frame clones only, with some absent. From that table come the V and J calls and clone size; the DNA was used to work out D and trimming. In the table there are a few hundred thousand clones, roughly 90% of which are singletons. This receptor was taken from a woman aged 35 to 49 who had recovered from COVID-19. Sample: peripheral blood.

CDR3 DNA sequence: TGTGCCAGCAAGAGCGGGGGCCCTCCGAACACTGAAGCTTTCTTT. Its translation: CASKSGGPPNTEAFF. The V and J genes are TRBV2 and TRBJ1-1; TRBD1 is a possible D gene (6 bases). The CDR3 sequence is 15 residues long. V lost 7 bases and J 1 base, leaving 16 bases between the germline ends. CDR1 and CDR2 from the germline V gene are SNHLY and FYNNEI.